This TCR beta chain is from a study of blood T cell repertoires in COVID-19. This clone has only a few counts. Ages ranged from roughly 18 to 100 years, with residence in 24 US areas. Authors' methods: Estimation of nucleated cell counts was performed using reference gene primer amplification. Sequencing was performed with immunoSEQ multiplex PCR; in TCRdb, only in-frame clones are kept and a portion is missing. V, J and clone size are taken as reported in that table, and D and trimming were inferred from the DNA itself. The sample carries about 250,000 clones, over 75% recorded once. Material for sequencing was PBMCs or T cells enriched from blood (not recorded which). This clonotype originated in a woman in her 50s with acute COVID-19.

CDR3: CASSSSGVRTGELFF. The CDR3 region has the DNA TGTGCCAGCAGCTCCTCAGGGGTCCGCACCGGGGAGCTGTTTTTT. The chain employs TRBV11-3 and TRBJ2-2, with D tentatively TRBD1 (6 bases). The CDR3 is 15 amino acids. The germline V gene has CDR1 SGHNT and CDR2 YENEEA. V was clipped by 4 bases and J by 4 bases, with 13 bases between them.